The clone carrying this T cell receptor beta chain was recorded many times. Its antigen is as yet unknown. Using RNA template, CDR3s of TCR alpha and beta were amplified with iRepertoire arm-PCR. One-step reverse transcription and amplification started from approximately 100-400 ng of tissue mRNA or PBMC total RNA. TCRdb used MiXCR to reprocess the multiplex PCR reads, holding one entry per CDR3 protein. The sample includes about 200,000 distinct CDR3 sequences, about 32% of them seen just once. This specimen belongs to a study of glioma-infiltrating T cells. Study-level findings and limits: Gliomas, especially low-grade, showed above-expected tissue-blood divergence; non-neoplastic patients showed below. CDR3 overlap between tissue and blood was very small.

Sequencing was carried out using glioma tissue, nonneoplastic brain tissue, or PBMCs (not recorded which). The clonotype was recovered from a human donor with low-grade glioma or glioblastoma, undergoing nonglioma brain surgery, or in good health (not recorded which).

The CDR3 loop is CATSVGEAGGYEQFF. In DNA, the CDR3 is TGTGCCACCAGTGTTGGAGAAGCGGGAGGCTATGAGCAGTTCTTC. The chain has TRBV24-1 and TRBJ2-1; the match to TRBD2 covers 9 bases. The CDR3 totals 15 residues. With V trimmed by 5 bases and J by 8 bases, 9 bases remained unmatched. Looked up from germline, CDR1 is KGHDR and CDR2 is SFDVKD.